The source of this T cell receptor beta chain is a study of T-cell memory formation after mild COVID-19. Study details: In these data, TCR clusters were largely donor specific.

The V gene's germline CDR1 is LGHNA and CDR2 YNFKEQ. The CDR3 totals 13 residues. V lost 1 base to trimming and J lost 10 bases, with 13 bases between them. Points on this clonotype: Its antigen remains unknown.

Study-level points and caveats: Several responding clones turned up in pre-infection memory, indicating that cross-reactive memory may have taken part. Contracting clones localized mainly to CM and EM when CD4+ and mainly to EMRA when CD8+.

The TCR alpha and TCR beta cDNA libraries, bearing sample barcodes and UMIs, were generated by 5'RACE using constant-segment primers. TCRdb reprocessed the 5' RACE reads with MiXCR, giving one entry per CDR3 protein. The profile shows 390,000 or so distinct CDR3 sequences, around a sixth of them singletons. This clonotype was sampled from a man between 18 and 35 years old who had mild COVID-19 (a few samples of this study predate the infection). Cell type and time point are not known. The gene calls are TRBV4-2 and TRBJ1-2; tentatively, D is TRBD1 (5 bases). The source material was PBMCs or a T cell subset sorted from them (not recorded which). The CDR3 coding sequence is TGTGCCAGCAGCCAAGGGGGGGTTCCGGACTACACCTTC. Protein product: CASSQGGVPDYTF.